This TCR beta chain derives from a study of T cells in Graves' hyperthyroidism and ophthalmopathy. Findings and caveats of the study: Progression to ophthalmopathy was predicted a median of approximately 6.4 months early.

Amplified regions were TCR beta CDR3 sequences from RNA transcripts. Initially, a first-round RT-PCR of the TCR CDR3 employed the HTBI primer set. TCRdb re-derived calls from the multiplex PCR reads in MiXCR, one entry per CDR3 protein. The table shows around 560,000 distinct CDR3 sequences, with 16% occurring only once. In its sample, this clonotype was seen a few times. What it recognizes is unknown. The CDR3 sequence is 16 residues long. Germline V CDR1 and CDR2: DFQATT, SNEGSKA (reference sequence). V dropped 0 bases and J dropped 1 base, with 13 bases sitting between them. The sequenced sample consisted of blood. The clonotype was recovered from a woman younger than 35 with Graves' hyperthyroidism. V is TRBV20-1 and J is TRBJ2-1; D unresolved. The CDR3 nucleotides are TGCAGTGCTAGAGATTTTTCAGCAGGTTCCTACAATGAGCAGTTCTTC. This sequence encodes CSARDFSAGSYNEQFF.